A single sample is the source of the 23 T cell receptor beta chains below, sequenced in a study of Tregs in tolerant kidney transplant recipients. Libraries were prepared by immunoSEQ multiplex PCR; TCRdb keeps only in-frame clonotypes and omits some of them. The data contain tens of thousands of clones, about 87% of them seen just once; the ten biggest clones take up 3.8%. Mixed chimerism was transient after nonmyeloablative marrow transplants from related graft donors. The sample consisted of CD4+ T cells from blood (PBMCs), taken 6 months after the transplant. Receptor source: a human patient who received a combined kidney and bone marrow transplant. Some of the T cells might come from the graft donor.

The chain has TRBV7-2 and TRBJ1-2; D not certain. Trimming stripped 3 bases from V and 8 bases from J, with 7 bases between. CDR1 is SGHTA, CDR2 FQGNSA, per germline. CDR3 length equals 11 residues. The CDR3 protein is CASSFLQGYTF. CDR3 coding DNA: TGTGCCAGCAGCTTTCTCCAGGGCTACACCTTC.

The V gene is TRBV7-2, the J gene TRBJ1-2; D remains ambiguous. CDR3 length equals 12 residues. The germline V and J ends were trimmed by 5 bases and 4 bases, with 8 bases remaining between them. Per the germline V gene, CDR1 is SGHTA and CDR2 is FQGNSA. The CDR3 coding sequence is TGTGCCAGCAGCCCCACAATCTATGGCTACACCTTC. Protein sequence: CASSPTIYGYTF.

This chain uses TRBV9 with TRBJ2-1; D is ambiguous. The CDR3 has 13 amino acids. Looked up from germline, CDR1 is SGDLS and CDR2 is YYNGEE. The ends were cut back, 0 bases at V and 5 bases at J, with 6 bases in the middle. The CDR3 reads CASSVGVDNEQFF. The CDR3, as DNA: TGTGCCAGCAGCGTAGGTGTCGACAATGAGCAGTTCTTC.

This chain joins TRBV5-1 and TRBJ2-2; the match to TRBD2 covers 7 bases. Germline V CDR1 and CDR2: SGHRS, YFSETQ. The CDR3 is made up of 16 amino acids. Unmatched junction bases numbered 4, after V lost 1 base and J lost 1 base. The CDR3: CASSLNPSGNTGELFF. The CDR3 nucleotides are TGCGCCAGCAGCTTGAATCCTAGCGGGAACACCGGGGAGCTGTTTTTT.

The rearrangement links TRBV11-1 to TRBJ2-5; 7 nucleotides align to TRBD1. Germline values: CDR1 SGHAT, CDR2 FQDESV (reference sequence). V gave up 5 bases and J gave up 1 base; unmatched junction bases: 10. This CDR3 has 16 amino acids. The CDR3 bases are TGTGCCAGCAGCCGTATGTTCGGGACAGCCCAAGAGACCCAGTACTTC. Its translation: CASSRMFGTAQETQYF.

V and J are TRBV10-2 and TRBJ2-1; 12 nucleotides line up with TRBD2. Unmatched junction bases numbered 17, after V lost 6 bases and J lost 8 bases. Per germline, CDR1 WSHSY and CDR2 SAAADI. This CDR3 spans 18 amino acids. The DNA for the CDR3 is TGCGCCAGCAGACCCATAGGGCTAGCGGGAGGGAGGTCCCATGAGCAGTTCTTC. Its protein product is CASRPIGLAGGRSHEQFF.

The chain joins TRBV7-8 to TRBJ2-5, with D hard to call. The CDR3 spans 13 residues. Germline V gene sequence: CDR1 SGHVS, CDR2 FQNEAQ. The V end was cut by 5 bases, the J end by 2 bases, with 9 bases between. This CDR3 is CASSHSIQETQYF. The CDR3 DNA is TGTGCCAGCAGCCACAGCATACAAGAGACCCAGTACTTC.

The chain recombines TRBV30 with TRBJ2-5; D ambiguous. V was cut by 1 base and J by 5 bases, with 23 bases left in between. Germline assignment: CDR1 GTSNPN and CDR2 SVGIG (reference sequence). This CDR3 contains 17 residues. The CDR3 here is CAWSGAGPVLSEETQYF. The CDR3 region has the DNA TGTGCCTGGAGTGGCGCAGGCCCTGTATTATCAGAGGAGACCCAGTACTTC.

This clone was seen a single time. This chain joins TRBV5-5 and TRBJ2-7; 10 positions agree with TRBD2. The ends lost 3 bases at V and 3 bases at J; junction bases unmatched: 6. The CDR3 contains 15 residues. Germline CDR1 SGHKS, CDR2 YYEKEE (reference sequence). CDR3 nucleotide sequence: TGTGCCAGCAGCTACGGACTAGCGGACTACTACGAGCAGTACTTC. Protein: CASSYGLADYYEQYF. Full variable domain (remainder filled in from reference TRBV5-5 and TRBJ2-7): DAGVTQSPTHLIKTRGQQVTLRCSPISGHKSVSWYQQVLGQGPQFIFQYYEKEERGRGNFPDRFSARQFPNYSSELNVNALLLGDSALYLCASSYGLADYYEQYFGPGTRLTVT.

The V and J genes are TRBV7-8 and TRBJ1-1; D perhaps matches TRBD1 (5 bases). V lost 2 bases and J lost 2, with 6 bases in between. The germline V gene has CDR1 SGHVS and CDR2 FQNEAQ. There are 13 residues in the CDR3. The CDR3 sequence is CASSLQGNTEAFF. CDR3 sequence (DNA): TGTGCCAGCAGCTTACAGGGAAACACTGAAGCTTTCTTT.

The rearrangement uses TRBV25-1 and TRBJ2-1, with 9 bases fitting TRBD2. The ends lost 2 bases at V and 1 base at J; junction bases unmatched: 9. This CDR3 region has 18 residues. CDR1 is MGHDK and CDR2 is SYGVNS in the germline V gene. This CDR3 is CASSEGRLAGRSYNEQFF. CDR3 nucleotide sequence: TGTGCCAGCAGTGAAGGTAGGCTAGCGGGAAGATCCTACAATGAGCAGTTCTTC.

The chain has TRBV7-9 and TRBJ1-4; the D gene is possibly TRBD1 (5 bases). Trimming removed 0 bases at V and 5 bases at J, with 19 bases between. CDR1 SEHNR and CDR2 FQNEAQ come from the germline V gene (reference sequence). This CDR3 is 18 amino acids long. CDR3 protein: CASSLARRQSFWNEKLFF. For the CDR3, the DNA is TGTGCCAGCAGCTTAGCGAGGAGACAGTCCTTTTGGAATGAAAAACTGTTTTTT.

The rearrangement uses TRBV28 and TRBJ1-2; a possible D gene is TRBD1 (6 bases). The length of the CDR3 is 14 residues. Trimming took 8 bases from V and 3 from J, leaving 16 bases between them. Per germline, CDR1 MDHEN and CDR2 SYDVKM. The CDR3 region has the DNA TGTGCCAGCCGTAAACCGGACAGTCACTATGGCTACACCTTC. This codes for CASRKPDSHYGYTF.

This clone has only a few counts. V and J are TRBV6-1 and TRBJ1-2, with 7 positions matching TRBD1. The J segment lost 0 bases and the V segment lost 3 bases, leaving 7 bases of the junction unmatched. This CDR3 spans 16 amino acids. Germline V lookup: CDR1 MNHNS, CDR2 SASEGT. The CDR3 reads CASSDGQAHPNYGYTF. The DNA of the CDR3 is TGTGCCAGCAGTGACGGACAGGCTCACCCTAACTATGGCTACACCTTC.

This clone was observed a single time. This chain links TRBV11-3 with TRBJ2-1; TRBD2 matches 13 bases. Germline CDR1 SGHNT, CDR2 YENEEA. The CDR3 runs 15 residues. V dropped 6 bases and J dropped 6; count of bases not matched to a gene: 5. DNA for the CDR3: TGTGCCAGCAGACAGGGACTAGCGGGAACCAATGAGCAGTTCTTC. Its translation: CASRQGLAGTNEQFF.

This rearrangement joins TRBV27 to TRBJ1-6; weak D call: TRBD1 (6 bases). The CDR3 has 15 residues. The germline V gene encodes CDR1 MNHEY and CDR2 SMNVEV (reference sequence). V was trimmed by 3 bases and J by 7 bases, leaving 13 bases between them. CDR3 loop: CASSFSDRLNSPLHF. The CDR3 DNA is TGTGCCAGCAGTTTCTCGGACAGACTCAATTCACCCCTCCACTTT.

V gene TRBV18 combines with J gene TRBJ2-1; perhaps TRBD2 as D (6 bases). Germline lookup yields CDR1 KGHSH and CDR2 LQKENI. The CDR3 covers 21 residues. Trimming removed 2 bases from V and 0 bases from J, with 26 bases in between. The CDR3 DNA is TGTGCCAGCTCACCAAGGAGGGAAGGGGTCGGGAGCCCTTTCTCCTACAATGAGCAGTTCTTC. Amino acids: CASSPRREGVGSPFSYNEQFF.

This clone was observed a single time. DNA of the CDR3: TGCAGCGTTCCCAGGGGAACCTACAATGAGCAGTTCTTC. This sequence encodes CSVPRGTYNEQFF. The chain joins TRBV29-1 to TRBJ2-1; tentative D call: TRBD1 (6 bases). CDR3 length: 13 residues. The germline V and J ends were trimmed by 5 bases and 2 bases, with 10 bases remaining between them. CDR1 and CDR2 from the germline V gene are SQVTM and ANQGSEA.

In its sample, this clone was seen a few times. CDR3 nucleotide sequence: TGTGCCAGTAGTATTTCGGGGTTTGAAAAACTGTTTTTT. It translates to CASSISGFEKLFF. The genes are TRBV19 and TRBJ1-4; D remains ambiguous. Germline CDR1 is LNHDA and CDR2 is SQIVND (reference sequence). Trimming cost V 3 bases and J 7 bases, with 9 bases left between them. CDR3 length: 13 residues.

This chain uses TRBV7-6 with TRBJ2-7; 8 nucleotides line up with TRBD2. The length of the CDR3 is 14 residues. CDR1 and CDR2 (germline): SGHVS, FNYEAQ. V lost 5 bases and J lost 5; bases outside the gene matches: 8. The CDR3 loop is CASSLMSGGNEQYF. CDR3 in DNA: TGTGCCAGCAGCCTTATGAGCGGGGGAAACGAGCAGTACTTC.

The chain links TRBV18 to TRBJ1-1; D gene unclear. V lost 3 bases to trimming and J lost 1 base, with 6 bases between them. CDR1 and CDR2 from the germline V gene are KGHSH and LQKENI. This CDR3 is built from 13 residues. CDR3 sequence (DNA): TGTGCCAGCTCACCGCGGGAGAACACTGAAGCTTTCTTT. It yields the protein CASSPRENTEAFF.

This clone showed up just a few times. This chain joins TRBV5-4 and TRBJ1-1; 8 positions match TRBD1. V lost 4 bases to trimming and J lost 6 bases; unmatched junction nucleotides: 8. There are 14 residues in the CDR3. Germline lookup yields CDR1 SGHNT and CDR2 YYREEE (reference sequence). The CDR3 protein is CASSADRGRAEAFF. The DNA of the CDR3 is TGTGCCAGCAGCGCAGACAGGGGTCGCGCTGAAGCTTTCTTT.

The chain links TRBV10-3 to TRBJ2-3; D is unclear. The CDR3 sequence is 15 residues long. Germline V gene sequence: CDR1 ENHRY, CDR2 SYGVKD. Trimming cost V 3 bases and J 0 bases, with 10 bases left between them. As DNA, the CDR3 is TGTGCCATCAGTGAAGTAACTTTTAGCACAGATACGCAGTATTTT. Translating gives CAISEVTFSTDTQYF.